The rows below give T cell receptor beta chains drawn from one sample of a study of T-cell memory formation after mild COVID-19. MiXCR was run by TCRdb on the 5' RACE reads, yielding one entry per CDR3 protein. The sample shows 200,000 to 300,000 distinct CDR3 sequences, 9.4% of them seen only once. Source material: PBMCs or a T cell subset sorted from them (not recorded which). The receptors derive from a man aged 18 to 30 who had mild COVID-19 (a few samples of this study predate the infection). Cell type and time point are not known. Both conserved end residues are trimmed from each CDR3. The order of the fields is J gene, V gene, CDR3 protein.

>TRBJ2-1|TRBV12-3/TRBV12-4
ASRPRTGSNLGQF
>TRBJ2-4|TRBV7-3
ASSFWQSLAKNIQY
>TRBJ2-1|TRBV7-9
ASSPGPEQF
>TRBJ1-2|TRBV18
ASSPATGNNYGYT
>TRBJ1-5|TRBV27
ASRGWGDSNQPQH
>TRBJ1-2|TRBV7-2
ASSPSPGNRGYGYT
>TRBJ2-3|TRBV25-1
ASISGPKEDSDRDTQY
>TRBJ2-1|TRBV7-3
ASSLGDEQF
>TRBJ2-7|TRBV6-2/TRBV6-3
ASSYSYFYEQY
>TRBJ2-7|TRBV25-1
ASSESVGTRGEQY
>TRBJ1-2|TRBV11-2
ASSPRQGSLHGYT
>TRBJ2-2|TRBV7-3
ASSLGSRVGELF
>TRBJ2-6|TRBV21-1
ASSKFQGERDSGANVLT
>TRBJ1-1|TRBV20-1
SARVNTEAF
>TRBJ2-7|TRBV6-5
ASGLAGSYEQY
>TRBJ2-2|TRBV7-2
ASSFGLGNLASAGELF
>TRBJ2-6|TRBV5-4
ASSRQSSGANVLT
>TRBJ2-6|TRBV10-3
AISDPTRPRISGANVLT
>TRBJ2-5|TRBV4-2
ASSQDHWRVRQETQY
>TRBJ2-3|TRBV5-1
ASSSPDGLAGGTDTQY
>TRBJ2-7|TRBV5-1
ASSPTGIKPEQY
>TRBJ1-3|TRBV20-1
SARDDRALAYTIY
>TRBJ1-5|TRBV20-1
SVTGNSNQPQH
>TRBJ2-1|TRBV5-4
ASRTGELDEQF
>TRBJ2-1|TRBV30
AWSVLAGIHEQF
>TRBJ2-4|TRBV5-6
ASSLTQTIKNIQY
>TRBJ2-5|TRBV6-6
ASTRTDRETQY
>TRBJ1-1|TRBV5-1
ASSFDRVDPNTEAF
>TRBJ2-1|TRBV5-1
ASSLIGSSYNEQF
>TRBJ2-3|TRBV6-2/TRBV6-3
ASSKGLAGHTDTQY
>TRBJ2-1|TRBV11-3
ASSLATGGYGEQF
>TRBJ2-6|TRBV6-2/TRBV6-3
ASSYEIIIRDSGANVLT
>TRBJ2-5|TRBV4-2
ASSQDGAGRIQETQY
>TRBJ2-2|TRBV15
AIGDSYTGELF
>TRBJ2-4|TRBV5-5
ASSGGY
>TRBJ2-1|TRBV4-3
ASSQDQRHLNEQF
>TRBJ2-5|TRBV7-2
ASSLRPSGGPKETQY
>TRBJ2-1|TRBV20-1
SARQGRIDNEQF
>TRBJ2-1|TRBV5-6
ASNFNGAANPINEQF
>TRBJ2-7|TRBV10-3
AISVDGKGSYEQY
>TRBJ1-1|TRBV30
AWSVSRNTEAF
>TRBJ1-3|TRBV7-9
ASSRSRWQGSSGNTIY
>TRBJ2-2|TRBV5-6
ASWGSAGTTGELF
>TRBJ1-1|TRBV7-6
ASSLAASRGDTEAF
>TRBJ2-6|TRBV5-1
ASSLGTGTGANVLT
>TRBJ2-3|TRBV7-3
ASSHLGGRLADTQY
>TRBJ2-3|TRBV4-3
ASSQDLPTDTQY
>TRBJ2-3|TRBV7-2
AAQGSTDTQY
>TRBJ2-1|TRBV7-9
ASSTPLWASYNEQF
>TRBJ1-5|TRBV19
ASSRLGSQPQH
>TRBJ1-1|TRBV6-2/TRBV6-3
ASSYPMGRTAVNTEAF
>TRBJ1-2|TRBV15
ATSKAPGQGWGSYT
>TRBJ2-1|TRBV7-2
ASSPTSLLQF
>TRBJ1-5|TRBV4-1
ASRPYRDSNQPQH